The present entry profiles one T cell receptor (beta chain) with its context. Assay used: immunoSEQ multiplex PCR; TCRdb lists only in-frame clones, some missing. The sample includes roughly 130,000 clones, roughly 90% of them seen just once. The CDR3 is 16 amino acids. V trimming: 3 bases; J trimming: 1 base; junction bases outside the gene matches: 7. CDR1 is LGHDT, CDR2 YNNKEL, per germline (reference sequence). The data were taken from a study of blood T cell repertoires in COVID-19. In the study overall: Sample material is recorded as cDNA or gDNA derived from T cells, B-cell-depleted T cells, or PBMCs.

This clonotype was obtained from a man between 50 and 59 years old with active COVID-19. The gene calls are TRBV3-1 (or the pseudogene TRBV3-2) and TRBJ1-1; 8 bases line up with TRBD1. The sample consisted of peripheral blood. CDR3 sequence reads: CASSQTLGQANTEAFF. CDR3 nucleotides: TGTGCCAGCAGCCAGACTTTGGGACAGGCGAACACTGAAGCTTTCTTT.